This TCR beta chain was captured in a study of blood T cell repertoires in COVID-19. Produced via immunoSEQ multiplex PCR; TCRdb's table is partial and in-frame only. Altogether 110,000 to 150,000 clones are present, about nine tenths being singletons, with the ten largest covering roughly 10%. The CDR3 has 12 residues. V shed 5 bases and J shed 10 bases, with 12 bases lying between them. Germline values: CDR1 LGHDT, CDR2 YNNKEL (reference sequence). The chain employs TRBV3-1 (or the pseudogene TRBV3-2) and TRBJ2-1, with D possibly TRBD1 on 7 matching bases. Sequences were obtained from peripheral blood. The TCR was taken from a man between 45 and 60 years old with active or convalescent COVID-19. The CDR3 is CASSEQGREQFF. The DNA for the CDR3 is TGTGCCAGCAGCGAACAGGGGAGGGAGCAGTTCTTC.